This record concerns one T cell receptor (beta chain) sequence. Its antigen is not known. CDR1 and CDR2 from the germline V gene are SGHRS and YFSETQ. The CDR3 spans 17 residues. Losses at the gene ends were 4 bases for V and 4 bases for J; bases not matched to a gene: 12. TCRdb's table, derived via immunoSEQ multiplex PCR, lists solely in-frame clones and lacks some. The data show roughly 36,000 clones, around 70% seen once. The record originates from a study of OX40 agonist ivuxolimab in advanced cancers. Study summary: The patients received agonistic anti-OX40 (CD134) antibody ivuxolimab. Study-wide findings and caveats: In CD8+ T cells, expanded clones were on average more numerous than in CD4+. At doses 0.1 to 3.0 mg/kg, CD4+ and CD8+ clones expanded.

Sampling of blood occurred at baseline, cycle 4 day 1, and cycle 7 day 1. Sample: CD4+ or CD8+ T cells sorted from blood, taken in a trial of the OX40 agonist ivuxolimab. The chain recombines TRBV5-1 with TRBJ1-5, with 9 bases aligning to TRBD1. This sequence originates from an adult with an advanced solid tumor such as melanoma, head and neck, liver or kidney cancer. CDR3 bases: TGCGCCAGCAGCCGGGGTCCCCTGGACAGGGGAAATCAGCCCCAGCATTTT. Protein product: CASSRGPLDRGNQPQHF.